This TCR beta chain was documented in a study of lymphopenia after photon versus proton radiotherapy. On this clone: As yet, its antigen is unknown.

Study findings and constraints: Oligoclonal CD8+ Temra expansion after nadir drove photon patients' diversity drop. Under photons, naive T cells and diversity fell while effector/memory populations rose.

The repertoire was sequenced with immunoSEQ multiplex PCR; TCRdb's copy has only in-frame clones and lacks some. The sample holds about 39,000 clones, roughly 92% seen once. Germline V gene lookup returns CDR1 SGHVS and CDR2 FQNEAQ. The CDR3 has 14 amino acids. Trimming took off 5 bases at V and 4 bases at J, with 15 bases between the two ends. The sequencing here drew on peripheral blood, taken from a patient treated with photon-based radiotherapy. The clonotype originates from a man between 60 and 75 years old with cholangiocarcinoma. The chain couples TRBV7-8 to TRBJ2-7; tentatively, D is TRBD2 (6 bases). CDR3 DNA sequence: TGTGCCAGCAGCCCACCGGGACTCGAATACGAGCAGTACTTC. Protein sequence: CASSPPGLEYEQYF.